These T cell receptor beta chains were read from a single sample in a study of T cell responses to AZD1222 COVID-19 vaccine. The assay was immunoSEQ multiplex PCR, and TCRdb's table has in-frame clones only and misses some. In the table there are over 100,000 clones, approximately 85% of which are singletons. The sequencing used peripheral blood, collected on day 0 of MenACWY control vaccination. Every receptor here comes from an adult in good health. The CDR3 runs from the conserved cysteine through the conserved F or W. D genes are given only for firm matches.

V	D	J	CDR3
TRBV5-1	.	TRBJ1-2	CASSLSPLGDYGYTF
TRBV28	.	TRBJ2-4	CASSLWSGNIQYF
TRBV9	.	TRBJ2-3	CASSSPRGSTDTQYF
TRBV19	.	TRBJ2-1	CASSWGGTNAEQFF
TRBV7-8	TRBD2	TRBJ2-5	CASSGLMGGVETQYF
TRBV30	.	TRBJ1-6	CAWSVRIDRSSYNSPLHF
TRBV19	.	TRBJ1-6	CASSSEQTNSPLHF
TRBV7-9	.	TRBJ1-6	CASSLGIYNSPLHF
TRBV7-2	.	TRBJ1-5	CASSLQPGPQPQHF
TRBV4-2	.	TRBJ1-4	CASSQAGEKLFF
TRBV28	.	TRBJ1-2	CASSLYWGLTGREFGGYTF
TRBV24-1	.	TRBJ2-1	CATSDGGNYFKFF
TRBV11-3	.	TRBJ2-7	CASSLDTTYEQYF
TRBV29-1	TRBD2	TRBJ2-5	CSALLGGVFETQYF
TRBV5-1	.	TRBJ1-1	CASSLYRENTEAFF
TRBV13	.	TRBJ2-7	CASSFPRTGTEQYF
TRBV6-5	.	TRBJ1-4	CASRKGGDGKEKLFF
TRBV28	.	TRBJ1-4	CASKSHGAQENEKLFF
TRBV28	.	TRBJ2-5	CASSFDRPETQYF
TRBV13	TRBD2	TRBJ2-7	CASSPKGAGVPYEQYF
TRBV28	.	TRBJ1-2	CASSLRSIGTIYGYTF
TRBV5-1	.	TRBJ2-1	CASSIEGRSGSDEQFF
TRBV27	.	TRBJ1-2	CASSSRRDYGYTF
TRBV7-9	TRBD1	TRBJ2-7	CASSVGTGLYEQYF
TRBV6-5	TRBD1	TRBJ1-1	CASSYPGQGSTEAFF
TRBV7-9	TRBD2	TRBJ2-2	CASSLAVASGGRMGGELFF
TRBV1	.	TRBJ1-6	CTSSQPRRTRSSYNSPLHF
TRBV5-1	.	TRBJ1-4	CASSRGGEEHEKLFF
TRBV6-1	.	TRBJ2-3	CASSEFLGRDTQYF
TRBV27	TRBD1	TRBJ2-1	CASSPGQGAFKSSYNEQFF
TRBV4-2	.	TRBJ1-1	CASSQVFGENTEAFF
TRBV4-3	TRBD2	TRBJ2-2	CASSGLAGVTGELFF
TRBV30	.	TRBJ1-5	CAWSATGNQPQHF
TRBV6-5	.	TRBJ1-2	CASSYVGAGDGYGYTF
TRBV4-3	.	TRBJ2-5	CASSPLGGGASGETQYF
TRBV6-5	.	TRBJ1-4	CASSKGGEEKLFF
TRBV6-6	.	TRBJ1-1	CASSYPDSTEAFF
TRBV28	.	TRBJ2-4	CASSQPTGSKNIQYF
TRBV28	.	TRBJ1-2	CASTSTVARGYTF
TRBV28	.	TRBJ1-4	CATWGHRGDEKLFF